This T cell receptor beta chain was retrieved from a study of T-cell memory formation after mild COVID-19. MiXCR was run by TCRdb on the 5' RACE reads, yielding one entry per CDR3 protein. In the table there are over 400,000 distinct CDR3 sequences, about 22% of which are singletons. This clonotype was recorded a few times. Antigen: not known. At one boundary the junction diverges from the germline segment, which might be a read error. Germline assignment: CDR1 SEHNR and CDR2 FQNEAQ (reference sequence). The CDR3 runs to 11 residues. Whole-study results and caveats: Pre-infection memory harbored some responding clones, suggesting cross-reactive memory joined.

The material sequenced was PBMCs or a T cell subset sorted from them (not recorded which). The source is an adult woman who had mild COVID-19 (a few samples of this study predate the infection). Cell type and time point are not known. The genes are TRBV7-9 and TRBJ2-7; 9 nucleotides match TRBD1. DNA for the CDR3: TGTGCCAGCAGCCTTCGGACAGGGGAGGTCTTC. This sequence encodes CASSLRTGEVF.